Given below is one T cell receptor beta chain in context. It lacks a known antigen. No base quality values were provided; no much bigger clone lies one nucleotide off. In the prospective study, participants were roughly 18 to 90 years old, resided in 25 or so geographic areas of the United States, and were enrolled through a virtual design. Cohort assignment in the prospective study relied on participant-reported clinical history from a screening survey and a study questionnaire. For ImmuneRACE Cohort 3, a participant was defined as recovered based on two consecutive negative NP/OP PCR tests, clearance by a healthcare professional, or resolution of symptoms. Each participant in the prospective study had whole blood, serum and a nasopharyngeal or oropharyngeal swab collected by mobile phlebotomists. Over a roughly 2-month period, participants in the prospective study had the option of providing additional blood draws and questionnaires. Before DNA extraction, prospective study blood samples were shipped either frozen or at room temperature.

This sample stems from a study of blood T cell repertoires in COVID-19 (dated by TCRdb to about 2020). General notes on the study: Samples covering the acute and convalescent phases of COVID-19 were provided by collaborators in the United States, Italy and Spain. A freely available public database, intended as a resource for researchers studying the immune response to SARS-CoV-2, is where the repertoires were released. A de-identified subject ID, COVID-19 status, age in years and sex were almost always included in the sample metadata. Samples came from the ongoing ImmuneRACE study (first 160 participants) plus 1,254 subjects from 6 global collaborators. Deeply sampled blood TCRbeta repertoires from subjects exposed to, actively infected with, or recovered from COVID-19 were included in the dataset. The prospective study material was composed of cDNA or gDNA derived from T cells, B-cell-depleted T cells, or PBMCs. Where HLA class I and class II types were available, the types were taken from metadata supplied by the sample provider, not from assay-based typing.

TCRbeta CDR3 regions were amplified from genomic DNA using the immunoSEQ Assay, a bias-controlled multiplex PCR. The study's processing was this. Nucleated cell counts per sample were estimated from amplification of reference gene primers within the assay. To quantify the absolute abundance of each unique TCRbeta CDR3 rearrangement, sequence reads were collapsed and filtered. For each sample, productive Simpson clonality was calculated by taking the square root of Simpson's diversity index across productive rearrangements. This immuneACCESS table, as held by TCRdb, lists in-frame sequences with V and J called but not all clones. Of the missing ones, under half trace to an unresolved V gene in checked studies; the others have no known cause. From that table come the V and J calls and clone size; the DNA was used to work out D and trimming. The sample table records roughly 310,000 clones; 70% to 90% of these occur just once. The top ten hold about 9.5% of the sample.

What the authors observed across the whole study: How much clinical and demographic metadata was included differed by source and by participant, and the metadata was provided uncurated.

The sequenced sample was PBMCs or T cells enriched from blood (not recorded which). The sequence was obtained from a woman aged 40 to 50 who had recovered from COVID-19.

The CDR3 protein: CASSPDYEQFF. The DNA sequence reads TGTGCCAGTAGCCCCGACTACGAGCAGTTCTTC. This chain joins TRBV19 to TRBJ2-1; the D gene is possibly TRBD2, with 5 bases matching. Reading from cysteine to phenylalanine, the CDR3 counts 11 amino acids. Here the CDR3 DNA is all that survives: 33 bases in frame from base 1. CDR1 and CDR2 were assigned from the germline V gene (reference sequence) as LNHDA and SQIVND. A distance of 10 bases separates the germline ends of V and J, which lose 6 bases and 10 bases respectively.